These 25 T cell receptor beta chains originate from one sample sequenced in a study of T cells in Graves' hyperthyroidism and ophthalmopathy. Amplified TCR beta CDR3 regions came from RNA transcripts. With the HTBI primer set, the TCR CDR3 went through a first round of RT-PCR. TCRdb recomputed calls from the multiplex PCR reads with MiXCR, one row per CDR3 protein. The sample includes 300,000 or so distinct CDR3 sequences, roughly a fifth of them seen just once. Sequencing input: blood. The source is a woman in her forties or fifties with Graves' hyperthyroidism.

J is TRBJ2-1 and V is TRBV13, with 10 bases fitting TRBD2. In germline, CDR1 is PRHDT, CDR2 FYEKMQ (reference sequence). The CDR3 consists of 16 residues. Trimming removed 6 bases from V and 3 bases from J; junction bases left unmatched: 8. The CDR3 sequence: CASSSERGGIYNEQFF. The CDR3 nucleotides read TGTGCCAGCAGTTCAGAGCGGGGGGGAATCTACAATGAGCAGTTCTTC.

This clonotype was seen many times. CDR3 sequence reads: CASSLDAGALGANVLTF. In DNA, the CDR3 is TGTGCCAGCAGCTTAGACGCCGGGGCTTTGGGGGCCAACGTCCTGACTTTC. The chain has TRBV7-2 and TRBJ2-6; tentatively, D is TRBD1 or TRBD2 (5 bases each). Germline V gene lookup returns CDR1 SGHTA and CDR2 FQGNSA. The CDR3 has 17 residues. The V end lost 1 base, the J end lost 4 bases, and 14 bases lay between the germline ends. The full variable domain, in which reference TRBV7-2 and TRBJ2-6 provide the parts outside the CDR3, is GAGVSQSPSNKVTEKGKDVELRCDPISGHTALYWYRQSLGQGLEFLIYFQGNSAPDKSGLPSDRFSAERTGGSVSTLTIQRTQQEDSAVYLCASSLDAGALGANVLTFGAGSRLTVL.

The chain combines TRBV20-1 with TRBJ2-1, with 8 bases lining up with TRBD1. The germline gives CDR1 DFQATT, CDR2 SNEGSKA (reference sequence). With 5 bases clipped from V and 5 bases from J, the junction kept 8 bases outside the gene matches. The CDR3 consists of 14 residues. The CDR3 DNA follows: TGCAGTGCTTCCCGGGACAGGATAAACAATGAGCAGTTCTTC. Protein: CSASRDRINNEQFF.

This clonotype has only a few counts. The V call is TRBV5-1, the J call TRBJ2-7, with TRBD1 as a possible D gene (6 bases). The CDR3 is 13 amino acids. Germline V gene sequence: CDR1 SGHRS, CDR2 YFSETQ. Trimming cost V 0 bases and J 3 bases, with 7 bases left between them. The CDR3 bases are TGCGCCAGCAGCTTGGGGGACAACTACGAGCAGTACTTC. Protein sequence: CASSLGDNYEQYF.

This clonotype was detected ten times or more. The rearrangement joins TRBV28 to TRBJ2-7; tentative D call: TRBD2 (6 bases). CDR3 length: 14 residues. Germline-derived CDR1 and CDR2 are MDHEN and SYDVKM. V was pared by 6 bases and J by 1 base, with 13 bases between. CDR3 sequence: CASSSGTLSYEQYF. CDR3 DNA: TGTGCCAGCAGCTCCGGGACTTTGTCCTACGAGCAGTACTTC.

CDR3 DNA: TGTGCCAGCAGCCCCTTGACCGGAAACACCATATATTTT. It encodes CASSPLTGNTIYF. The chain couples TRBV11-2 to TRBJ1-3; the D is unclear. Trimming stripped 5 bases from V and 4 bases from J, with 9 bases between. CDR3 length: 13 residues. CDR1 SGHAT and CDR2 FQNNGV come from the germline V gene.

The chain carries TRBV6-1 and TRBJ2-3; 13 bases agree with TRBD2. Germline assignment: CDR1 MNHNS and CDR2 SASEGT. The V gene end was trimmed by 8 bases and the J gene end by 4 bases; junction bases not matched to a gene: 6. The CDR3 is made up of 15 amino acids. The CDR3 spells CASEGTSGEADTQYF. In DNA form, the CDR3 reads TGTGCCAGCGAGGGGACTAGCGGGGAAGCAGATACGCAGTATTTT.

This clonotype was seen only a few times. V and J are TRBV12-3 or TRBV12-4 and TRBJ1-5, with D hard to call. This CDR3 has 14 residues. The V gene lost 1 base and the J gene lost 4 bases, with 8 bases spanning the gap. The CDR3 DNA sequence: TGTGCCAGCAGTTTAGACCCAACTAATCAGCCCCAGCATTTT. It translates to CASSLDPTNQPQHF.

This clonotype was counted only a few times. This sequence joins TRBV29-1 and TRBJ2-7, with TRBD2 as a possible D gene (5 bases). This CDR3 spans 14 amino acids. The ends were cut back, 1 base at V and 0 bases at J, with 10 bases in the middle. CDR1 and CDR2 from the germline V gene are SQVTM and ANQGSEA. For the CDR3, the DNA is TGCAGCGTTGAAGCCGGGAAGAGCTCCTACGAGCAGTACTTC. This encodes CSVEAGKSSYEQYF.

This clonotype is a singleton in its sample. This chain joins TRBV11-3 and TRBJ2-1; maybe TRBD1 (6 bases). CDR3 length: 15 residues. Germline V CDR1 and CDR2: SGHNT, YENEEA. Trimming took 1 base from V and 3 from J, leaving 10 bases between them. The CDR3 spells CASSLAWGRYNEQFF. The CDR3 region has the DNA TGTGCCAGCAGCTTAGCCTGGGGGCGCTACAATGAGCAGTTCTTC.

The CDR3 spells CASSVGTVAYEQYF. CDR3 in DNA: TGTGCCAGCAGCGTGGGGACAGTAGCCTACGAGCAGTACTTC. The chain employs TRBV9 and TRBJ2-7, with 7 bases aligning to TRBD1. The trim removed 2 bases at V and 2 bases at J, leaving 4 bases unmatched. The germline V gene encodes CDR1 SGDLS and CDR2 YYNGEE. The CDR3 runs to 14 residues.

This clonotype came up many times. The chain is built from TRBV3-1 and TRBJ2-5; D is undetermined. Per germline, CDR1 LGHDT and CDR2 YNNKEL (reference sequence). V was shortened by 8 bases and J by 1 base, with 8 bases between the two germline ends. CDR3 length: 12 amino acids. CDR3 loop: CASQRLQETQYF. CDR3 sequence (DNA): TGTGCCAGCCAACGGCTCCAAGAGACCCAGTACTTC.

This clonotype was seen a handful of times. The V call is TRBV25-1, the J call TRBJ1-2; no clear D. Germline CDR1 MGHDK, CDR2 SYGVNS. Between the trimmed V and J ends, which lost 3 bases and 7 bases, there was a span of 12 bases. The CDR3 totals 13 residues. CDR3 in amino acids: CASSDGMRGGYTF. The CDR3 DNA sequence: TGTGCCAGCAGTGACGGGATGAGAGGTGGCTACACCTTC.

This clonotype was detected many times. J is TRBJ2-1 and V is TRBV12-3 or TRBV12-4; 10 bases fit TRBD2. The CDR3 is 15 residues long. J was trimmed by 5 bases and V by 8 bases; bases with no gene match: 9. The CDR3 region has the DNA TGTGCCAGCCGCCTAGCGGGAGCGCTGAACAATGAGCAGTTCTTC. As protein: CASRLAGALNNEQFF.

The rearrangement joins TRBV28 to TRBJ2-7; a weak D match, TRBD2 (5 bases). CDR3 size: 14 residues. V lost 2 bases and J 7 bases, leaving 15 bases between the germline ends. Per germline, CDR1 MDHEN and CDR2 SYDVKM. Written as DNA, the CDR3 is TGTGCCAGCAGTTTACTGGGAGAGTTAGGGGAGCAGTACTTC. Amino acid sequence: CASSLLGELGEQYF.

The CDR3 coding sequence is TGTGCCAGCAGCCTGGGACTAGCAAGGGAGCAGTACTTC. Amino acids: CASSLGLAREQYF. The chain joins TRBV28 to TRBJ2-7, with TRBD2 matching 9 bases. After removal of 6 bases from V and 7 bases from J, the junction contained 7 bases not matched to a gene. There are 13 residues in the CDR3. The germline V gene has CDR1 MDHEN and CDR2 SYDVKM.

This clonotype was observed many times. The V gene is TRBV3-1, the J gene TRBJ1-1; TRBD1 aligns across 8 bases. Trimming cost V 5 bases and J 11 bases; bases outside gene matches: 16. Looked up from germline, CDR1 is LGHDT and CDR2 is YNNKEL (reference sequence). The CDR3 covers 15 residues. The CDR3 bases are TGTGCCAGCAGCGAGTCGGACAGGGCCAGATCACGGGCTTTCTTT. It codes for CASSESDRARSRAFF.

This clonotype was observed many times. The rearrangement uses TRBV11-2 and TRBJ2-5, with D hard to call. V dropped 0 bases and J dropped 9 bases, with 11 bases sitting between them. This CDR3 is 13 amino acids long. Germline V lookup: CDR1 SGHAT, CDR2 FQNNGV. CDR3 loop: CASSLEARTAQYF. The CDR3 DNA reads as TGTGCCAGCAGCTTAGAGGCCAGGACGGCCCAGTACTTC.

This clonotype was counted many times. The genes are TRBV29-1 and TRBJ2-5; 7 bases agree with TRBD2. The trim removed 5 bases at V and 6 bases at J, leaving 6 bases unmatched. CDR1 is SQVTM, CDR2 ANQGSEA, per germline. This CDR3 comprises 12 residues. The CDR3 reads CSVPTSLQTQYF. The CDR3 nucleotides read TGCAGCGTTCCGACTAGCCTACAGACCCAGTACTTC.

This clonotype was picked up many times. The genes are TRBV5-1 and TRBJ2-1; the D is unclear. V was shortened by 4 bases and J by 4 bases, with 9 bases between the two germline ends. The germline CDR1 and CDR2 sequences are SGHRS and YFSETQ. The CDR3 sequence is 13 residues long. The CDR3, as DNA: TGCGCCAGCAGCGACGGACCATACAATGAGCAGTTCTTC. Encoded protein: CASSDGPYNEQFF.

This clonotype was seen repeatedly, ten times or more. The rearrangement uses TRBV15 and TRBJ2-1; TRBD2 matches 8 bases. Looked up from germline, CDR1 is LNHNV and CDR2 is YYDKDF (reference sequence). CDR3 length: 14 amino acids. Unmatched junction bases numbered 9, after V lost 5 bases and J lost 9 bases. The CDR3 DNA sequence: TGTGCCACCAGCGGGAATAGCGGGAACGTTGAGCAGTTCTTC. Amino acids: CATSGNSGNVEQFF. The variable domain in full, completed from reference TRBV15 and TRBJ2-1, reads DAMVIQNPRYQVTQFGKPVTLSCSQTLNHNVMYWYQQKSSQAPKLLFHYYDKDFNNEADTPDNFQSRRPNTSFCFLDIRSPGLGDTAMYLCATSGNSGNVEQFFGPGTRLTVL.

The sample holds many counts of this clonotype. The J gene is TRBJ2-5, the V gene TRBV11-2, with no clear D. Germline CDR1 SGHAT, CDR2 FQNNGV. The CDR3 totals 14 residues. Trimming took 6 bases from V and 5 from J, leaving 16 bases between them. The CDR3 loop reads CASRGYRFQETQYF. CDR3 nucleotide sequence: TGTGCCAGCAGAGGATACAGATTTCAGGAGACCCAGTACTTC.

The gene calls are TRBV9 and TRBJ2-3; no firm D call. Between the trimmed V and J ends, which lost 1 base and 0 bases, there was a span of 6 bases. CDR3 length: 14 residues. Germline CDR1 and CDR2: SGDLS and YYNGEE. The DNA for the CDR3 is TGTGCCAGCAGCGTATCAAGGAGCACAGATACGCAGTATTTT. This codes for CASSVSRSTDTQYF. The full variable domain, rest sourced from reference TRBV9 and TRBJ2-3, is DSGVTQTPKHLITATGQRVTLRCSPRSGDLSVYWYQQSLDQGLQFLIQYYNGEERAKGNILERFSAQQFPDLHSELNLSSLELGDSALYFCASSVSRSTDTQYFGPGTRLTVL.

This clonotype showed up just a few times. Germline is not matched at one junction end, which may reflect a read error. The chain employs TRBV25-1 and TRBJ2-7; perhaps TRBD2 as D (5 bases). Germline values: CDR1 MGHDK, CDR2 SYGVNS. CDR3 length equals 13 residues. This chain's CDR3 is CASRELSSGEQYF. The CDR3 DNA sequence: TGTGCCAGCAGAGAATTAAGCAGCGGCGAGCAGTACTTC.

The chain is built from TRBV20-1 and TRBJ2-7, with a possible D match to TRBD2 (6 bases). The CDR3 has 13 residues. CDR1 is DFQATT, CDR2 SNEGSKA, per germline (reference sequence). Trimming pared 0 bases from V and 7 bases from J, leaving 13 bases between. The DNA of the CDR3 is TGCAGTGCTAGAGATCGGCTAGCGCGGGAGCAGTACTTC. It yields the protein CSARDRLAREQYF.